A single sample is the source of the 23 T cell receptor beta chains below, sequenced in a study of T cell repertoires in cytomegalovirus infection (dated by TCRdb to the late 2010s). The run used an Illumina HiSeq 1500. In TCRdb, the public reads were trimmed at Q25 with fastp and aligned with MiXCR, with productive beta chains retained. Every distinct CDR3 protein forms one entry, paired with its most common genes and DNA. The sample records some 440,000 distinct CDR3 sequences, approximately 30% of which are singletons. Of the sample, roughly 13% is held by the ten largest clones. The sequenced sample consisted of PBMCs. The receptor source for this set is a human donor in good health (CMV status not recorded). Some clones in this sample may be carry-over from other donors' samples.

This clonotype was counted at least ten times. J is TRBJ2-7 and V is TRBV28; D might be TRBD1 (6 bases). Between the trimmed V and J ends, which lost 3 bases and 0 bases, there was a span of 9 bases. Germline V gene lookup returns CDR1 MDHEN and CDR2 SYDVKM. The CDR3 is 14 amino acids. The CDR3 bases are TGTGCCAGCAGTTTCCAGGGGAGCTCCTACGAGCAGTACTTC. Residues: CASSFQGSSYEQYF.

This clonotype was detected a few times. V usage is TRBV4-1 and J usage is TRBJ1-1, with D hard to call. The CDR3 extends over 15 amino acids. Trimming left V 0 bases short and J 6 bases short, with 14 bases between. Germline lookup yields CDR1 MGHRA and CDR2 YSYEKL. The CDR3 region is CASSQDWGFNSEAFF. CDR3 coding DNA: TGCGCCAGCAGCCAAGATTGGGGTTTCAACTCTGAAGCTTTCTTT.

In regard to this clonotype: A junction end diverges from the germline sequence, so it may reflect a read error. The chain employs TRBV4-1 and TRBJ2-1; TRBD2 might be the D (5 bases). The germline gives CDR1 MGHRA, CDR2 YSYEKL. This CDR3 is built from 14 residues. The CDR3 nucleotides are TGTGCCAGCAGCCAGCTAGGACTGTACAATGAGCAGTTCTTC. Its protein is CASSQLGLYNEQFF.

This clonotype showed up many times. The rearrangement joins TRBV4-3 to TRBJ1-2, with unresolved D. V shed 0 bases and J shed 1 base, with 3 bases lying between them. The V gene's germline CDR1 is LGHNA and CDR2 YSLEER. The CDR3 consists of 13 residues. CDR3 residues: CASSQDSNYGYTF. For the CDR3, the DNA is TGCGCCAGCAGCCAAGACAGTAACTATGGCTACACCTTC.

This clonotype has a handful of counts. This sequence joins TRBV19 and TRBJ2-5; TRBD2 agrees at 12 bases. Germline assignment: CDR1 LNHDA and CDR2 SQIVND (reference sequence). The CDR3 runs to 16 residues. Losses at the gene ends were 3 bases for V and 6 bases for J; bases not matched to a gene: 8. The CDR3 DNA follows: TGTGCCAGTAGTATGACTAGCGGGGGAGCCGGGAAGACCCAGTACTTC. It encodes CASSMTSGGAGKTQYF.

This clonotype was counted at least ten times. This chain connects TRBV7-2 to TRBJ2-1, with D unclear. Trimming removed 1 base at V and 8 bases at J, with 9 bases between. This CDR3 has 13 residues. The germline V gene has CDR1 SGHTA and CDR2 FQGNSA. The CDR3 DNA follows: TGTGCCAGCAGCTTAGGGCTAGTTTATGAGCAGTTCTTC. This gives the protein CASSLGLVYEQFF. Full variable domain (rest looked up from reference TRBV7-2 and TRBJ2-1): GAGVSQSPSNKVTEKGKDVELRCDPISGHTALYWYRQSLGQGLEFLIYFQGNSAPDKSGLPSDRFSAERTGGSVSTLTIQRTQQEDSAVYLCASSLGLVYEQFFGPGTRLTVL.

Concerning this clonotype itself: This may arise from a read error, as a much more abundant clone is one base away. V is TRBV7-8 and J is TRBJ1-1; D not certain. CDR1 and CDR2 (germline): SGHVS, FQNEAQ. The CDR3 is made up of 11 amino acids. CDR3 DNA sequence: TGTGCCGGCAGCTACAGTCTAGAAGCTTTCTTT. Protein product: CAGSYSLEAFF.

In regard to this clonotype: The germline gene is not matched at one end of the junction; a read error may be the cause. The genes are TRBV12-3 or TRBV12-4 and TRBJ2-1; D is undetermined. This CDR3 contains 13 residues. The CDR3 nucleotides are TGTGCCAGCAGTTTGGCCGGGTACAGTGAGCAGTTCTTC. Residues: CASSLAGYSEQFF.

V usage is TRBV19 and J usage is TRBJ1-1; D is perhaps TRBD1 (6 bases). The CDR3 spans 17 residues. Deletions cut 7 bases from V and 3 bases from J, with 24 bases between. Germline-derived CDR1 and CDR2 are LNHDA and SQIVND (reference sequence). The CDR3 sequence: CASTLGRGGTADTEAFF. DNA for the CDR3: TGTGCCAGTACCCTCGGCAGGGGAGGGACGGCGGACACTGAAGCTTTCTTT.

Concerning this clonotype: Compared with germline, one end of the junction differs, possibly owing to a read error. The V call is TRBV7-6, the J call TRBJ1-3, with 7 bases that match TRBD1. Germline V CDR1 and CDR2: SGHVS, FNYEAQ. CDR3 size: 19 residues. The CDR3 DNA reads TGTGCCTGCAGCTTAGAAAACTGGCAGGGGGGACTGACTGGAAACACCATATATTTT. As protein: CACSLENWQGGLTGNTIYF.

The chain combines TRBV7-9 with TRBJ2-3, with 16 bases lining up with TRBD2. The CDR3 contains 16 residues. The V gene's germline CDR1 is SEHNR and CDR2 FQNEAQ (reference sequence). Trimming removed 4 bases from V and 7 bases from J; junction bases left unmatched: 5. CDR3 amino acids: CASSSGLAGGPNTQYF. DNA for the CDR3: TGTGCCAGCAGCTCGGGACTAGCGGGGGGGCCTAATACGCAGTATTTT.

This clonotype was counted between two and nine times. The chain recombines TRBV5-1 with TRBJ2-3, with 10 bases lining up with TRBD2. CDR1 is SGHRS and CDR2 is YFSETQ in the germline V gene. J lost 4 bases, V lost 4 bases, and 6 bases had no gene match. The CDR3 extends over 15 amino acids. Written as DNA, the CDR3 is TGCGCCAGCAGCCACAGCGGGGGGGCCGCAGATACGCAGTATTTT. Its translation: CASSHSGGAADTQYF. Variable domain in full (rest from reference TRBV5-1 and TRBJ2-3): KAGVTQTPRYLIKTRGQQVTLSCSPISGHRSVSWYQQTPGQGLQFLFEYFSETQRNKGNFPGRFSGRQFSNSRSEMNVSTLELGDSALYLCASSHSGGAADTQYFGPGTRLTVL.

This clonotype was found a few times. The chain recombines TRBV20-1 with TRBJ1-1, with D uncertain. Germline CDR1 reads DFQATT; CDR2 reads SNEGSKA (reference sequence). The CDR3 extends over 14 amino acids. V lost 4 bases and J 4 bases, leaving 16 bases between the germline ends. The CDR3 is CSATRRGRSTEAFF. The CDR3 nucleotides read TGCAGTGCTACAAGACGGGGAAGATCCACTGAAGCTTTCTTT.

The chain is built from TRBV2 and TRBJ1-1; D call uncertain. Deletions cut 6 bases from V and 2 bases from J, with 7 bases between. The length of the CDR3 is 12 residues. Germline V gene sequence: CDR1 SNHLY, CDR2 FYNNEI. The CDR3: CASSLFNTEAFF. Here the CDR3 DNA reads TGTGCCAGCAGCCTCTTCAACACTGAAGCTTTCTTT. The full variable domain, with the rest looked up from reference TRBV2 and TRBJ1-1, is EPEVTQTPSHQVTQMGQEVILRCVPISNHLYFYWYRQILGQKVEFLVSFYNNEISEKSEIFDDQFSVERPDGSNFTLKIRSTKLEDSAMYFCASSLFNTEAFFGQGTRLTVV.

The V and J genes are TRBV7-2 and TRBJ1-6; TRBD1 agrees at 9 bases. CDR3 length: 15 residues. Trimming took 8 bases from V and 8 from J; bases not matched to a gene: 10. Germline values: CDR1 SGHTA, CDR2 FQGNSA. CDR3 coding DNA: TGTGCCAGCTGCCCGGACAGGGGTTTCGATTCACCCCTCCACTTT. Its translation: CASCPDRGFDSPLHF.

This clonotype was observed a handful of times. The chain recombines TRBV29-1 with TRBJ2-3; D is possibly TRBD2 (6 bases). This CDR3 is built from 13 residues. The germline V gene has CDR1 SQVTM and CDR2 ANQGSEA. V gave up 0 bases and J gave up 6 bases, with 10 bases separating them. CDR3 amino acids: CSVEDLLADTQYF. The CDR3 DNA reads TGCAGCGTTGAAGATCTCCTAGCGGATACGCAGTATTTT.

This clonotype came up a few times. The chain is built from TRBV11-2 and TRBJ2-7, with D maybe TRBD2 (5 bases). Germline V gene lookup returns CDR1 SGHAT and CDR2 FQNNGV. The CDR3 length is 14 residues. Between the trimmed V and J ends, which lost 5 bases and 7 bases, there was a span of 18 bases. This chain's CDR3 is CASSVLSRTGEQYF. The CDR3, as DNA: TGTGCCAGCAGCGTATTATCTCGGACGGGAGAGCAGTACTTC. The full variable domain, completed using reference TRBV11-2 and TRBJ2-7, is EAGVAQSPRYKIIEKRQSVAFWCNPISGHATLYWYQQILGQGPKLLIQFQNNGVVDDSQLPKDRFSAERLKGVDSTLKIQPAKLEDSAVYLCASSVLSRTGEQYFGPGTRLTVT.

In this sample, this clonotype turned up many times. The V gene is TRBV18, the J gene TRBJ2-1; tentatively, D is TRBD2 (7 bases). Germline lookup yields CDR1 KGHSH and CDR2 LQKENI. V shed 5 bases and J shed 10 bases, with 15 bases lying between them. The CDR3 is 13 amino acids. The CDR3 here is CASSSPEGGEQFF. CDR3 coding DNA: TGTGCCAGCTCATCCCCTGAGGGGGGGGAGCAGTTCTTC.

The J gene is TRBJ1-1, the V gene TRBV6-5; the D gene is possibly TRBD1 (6 bases). V was clipped by 0 bases and J by 11 bases, with 10 bases between them. The CDR3 runs 12 residues. Germline V gives CDR1 MNHEY, CDR2 SVGAGI. The CDR3 is CASSYSTGPAFF. CDR3 in DNA: TGTGCCAGCAGTTACTCAACAGGGCCGGCTTTCTTT.

The chain combines TRBV12-3 or TRBV12-4 with TRBJ2-2, with 7 bases matching TRBD2. The CDR3 has 17 amino acids. Trimming at V came to 7 bases and at J to 5 bases, leaving 16 bases not matched to a gene. The chain's CDR3 is CASTLWGGGRLTGELFF. The DNA for the CDR3 is TGTGCCAGCACCCTCTGGGGGGGGGGACGGTTAACCGGGGAGCTGTTTTTT.

This clonotype was seen only a few times. The rearrangement links TRBV20-1 to TRBJ1-3; no clear D gene. CDR1 is DFQATT and CDR2 is SNEGSKA in the germline V gene (reference sequence). This CDR3 spans 17 amino acids. Trimming took off 0 bases at V and 0 bases at J, with 15 bases between the two ends. The CDR3 sequence is CSAREQPHLSSGNTIYF. The DNA of the CDR3 is TGCAGTGCTAGAGAACAACCGCACTTGAGCTCTGGAAACACCATATATTTT.

J is TRBJ1-1 and V is TRBV6-6, with 8 bases lining up with TRBD1. This CDR3 comprises 15 residues. Germline V gives CDR1 MNHNY, CDR2 SVGAGI (reference sequence). The V segment lost 6 bases and the J segment 4 bases; nucleotides outside the gene matches: 10. CDR3 DNA: TGTGCCAGCAGCATCACTGGACAGGGTGGCACTGAAGCTTTCTTT. Protein sequence: CASSITGQGGTEAFF.

Ten or more counts support this clonotype. The chain is built from TRBV7-2 and TRBJ2-1; 11 bases agree with TRBD2. This CDR3 comprises 17 residues. The V and J ends lost 1 base and 3 bases, in that order; junction bases with no gene match: 5. The V gene's germline CDR1 is SGHTA and CDR2 FQGNSA. The CDR3 protein is CASSLVSSGGIYNEQFF. CDR3 nucleotides: TGTGCCAGCAGCTTAGTGTCTAGCGGGGGGATCTACAATGAGCAGTTCTTC.